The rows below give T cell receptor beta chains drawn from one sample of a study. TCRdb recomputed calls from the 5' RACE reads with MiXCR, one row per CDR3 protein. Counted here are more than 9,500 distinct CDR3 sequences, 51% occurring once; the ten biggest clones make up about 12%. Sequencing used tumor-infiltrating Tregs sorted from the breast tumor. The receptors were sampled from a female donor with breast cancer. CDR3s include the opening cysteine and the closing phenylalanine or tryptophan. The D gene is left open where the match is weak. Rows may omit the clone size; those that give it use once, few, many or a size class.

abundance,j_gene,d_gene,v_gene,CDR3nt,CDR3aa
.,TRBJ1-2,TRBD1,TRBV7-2,TGTGCCAGCAGCCTAGCTTCGGGACAGTTGTATGGCTACACCTTC,CASSLASGQLYGYTF
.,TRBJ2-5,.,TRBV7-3,TGTGCCAGCAGCTTAAGTCGAGGTCAAGAGACCCAGTACTTC,CASSLSRGQETQYF
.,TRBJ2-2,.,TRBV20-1,TGCAGTGCCGTCCTTTCCAGGTCCGACGGGGAGCTGTTTTTT,CSAVLSRSDGELFF
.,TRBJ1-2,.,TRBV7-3,TGTGCCAGCAGCTTATTACCCCTGGGGGCGCGGAACTATGGCTACACCTTC,CASSLLPLGARNYGYTF
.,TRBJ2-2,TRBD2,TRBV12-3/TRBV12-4,TGTGCCAGCAGTTTTTCCGGGAGGGCCGCCGGGGAGCTGTTTTTT,CASSFSGRAAGELFF
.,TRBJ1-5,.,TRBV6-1,TGTGCCAGCAGTGACTTAGAGAGGAATCAGCCCCAGCATTTT,CASSDLERNQPQHF
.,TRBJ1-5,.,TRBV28,TGTGCCAGCACTAGAGGCAATCAGCCCCAGCATTTT,CASTRGNQPQHF
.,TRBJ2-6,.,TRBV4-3,TGCGCCAGCAGCCAAGAACCCAGGGCTGGGGCCAACGTCCTGACTTTC,CASSQEPRAGANVLTF
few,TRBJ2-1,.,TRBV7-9,TGTGCCAGCAGCTTAGTAGGGAATAATGAGCAGTTCTTC,CASSLVGNNEQFF
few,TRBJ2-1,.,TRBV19,TGTGCCAGTAGTATAGGGGACTACAATGAGCAGTTCTTC,CASSIGDYNEQFF
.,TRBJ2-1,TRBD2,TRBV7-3,TGTGCCAGCAGCTTTGGCGGGAGCTCTGAGCAGTTCTTC,CASSFGGSSEQFF
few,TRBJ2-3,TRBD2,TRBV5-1,TGCGCCAGCAGCTTGGGGGGACTAGGCACAGATACGCAGTATTTT,CASSLGGLGTDTQYF
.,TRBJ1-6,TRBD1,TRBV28,TGTGCCAGCAGCCCTAGGGGACAGGGAGGGGATAATTCGCCCCTCCACTTT,CASSPRGQGGDNSPLHF
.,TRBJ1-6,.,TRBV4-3,TGCGCCAGCAGCCAAACGATAACTGATTCACCCCTCCACTTT,CASSQTITDSPLHF
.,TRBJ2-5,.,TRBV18,TGTGCCAGCTCACCACCTGGGACATCCGAGACCCAGTACTTC,CASSPPGTSETQYF
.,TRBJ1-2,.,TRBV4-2,TGTGCCAGCAGCCACATGGAGGGTGGCTACACCTTC,CASSHMEGGYTF
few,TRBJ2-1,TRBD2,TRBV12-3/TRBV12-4,TGTGCCAGCAGTTTAACTAGCGCGGACAATGAGCAGTTCTTC,CASSLTSADNEQFF
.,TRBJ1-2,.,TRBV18,TGTGCCAGCTCACCGAGCGGAACCGGCTATGGCTGCACCTTC,CASSPSGTGYGCTF
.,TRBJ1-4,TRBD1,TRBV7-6,TGTGCCAGCAGCTTGGGGACAGGGGGCGAAAAACTGTTTTTT,CASSLGTGGEKLFF
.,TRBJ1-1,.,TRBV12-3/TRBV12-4,TGTGCCAGCAAACAGACAGTACGAACTGAAGCTTTCTTT,CASKQTVRTEAFF
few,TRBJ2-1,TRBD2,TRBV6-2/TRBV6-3,TGTGCCACCTCGTGGACTAGTTGGTATGAGCAGTTCTTC,CATSWTSWYEQFF
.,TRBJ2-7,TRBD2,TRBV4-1,TGCGCCAGCAGACGAGTAATTACTAGCGGGAGCTTCTCCTACGAGCAGTACTTC,CASRRVITSGSFSYEQYF
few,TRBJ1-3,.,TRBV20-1,TGCAGTGCTACCGTCAGGGGAAACACCATATATTTT,CSATVRGNTIYF
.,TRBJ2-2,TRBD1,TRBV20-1,TGCAGTGCCCCGGACAGGGATGCCGGGGAGCTGTTTTTT,CSAPDRDAGELFF
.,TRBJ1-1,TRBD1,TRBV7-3,TGTGCCAGCAGCTCGGACAGGGGTTTCGCTGAAGCTTTCTTT,CASSSDRGFAEAFF
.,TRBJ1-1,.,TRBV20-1,TGCAGTGCTAGCGGACAGTTGAACGCTGAAGCTTTCTTT,CSASGQLNAEAFF
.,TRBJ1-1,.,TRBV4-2,TGTGCCAGCAGCCTATACGGGGGCACTCGCCTATTT,CASSLYGGTRLF
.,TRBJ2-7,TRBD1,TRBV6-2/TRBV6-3,TGTGCCAGCAGTTACTCCCCTGGATTGGGACAGGGAAGGTACGAGCAGTACTTC,CASSYSPGLGQGRYEQYF
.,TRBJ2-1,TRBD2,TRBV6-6,TGTGCCAGCAGGGCTAAACTAGCGGGAGACAAATACAATGAGCAGTTCTTC,CASRAKLAGDKYNEQFF
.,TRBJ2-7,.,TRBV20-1,TGCAGTGCCGTAAGCCGGACGCACCCCTACGAGCAGTACTTC,CSAVSRTHPYEQYF
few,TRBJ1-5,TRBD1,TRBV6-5,TGTGCCAGCAGCGAAACAGACAGGGCTCCCCAGCATTTT,CASSETDRAPQHF
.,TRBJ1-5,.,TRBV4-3,TGCGCCAGCAGCCAATTGTTGGGGTTTGGCAATCAGCCCCAGCATTTT,CASSQLLGFGNQPQHF
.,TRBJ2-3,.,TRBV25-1,TGTGCCAGCAGCAGGGGCACAGATACGCAGTATTTT,CASSRGTDTQYF
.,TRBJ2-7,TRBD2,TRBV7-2,TGTGCCAGCAGCTTAGCTTTCGGGACTAGCGGGAGGGCCTACGAGCAGTACTTC,CASSLAFGTSGRAYEQYF
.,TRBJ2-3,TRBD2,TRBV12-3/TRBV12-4,TGTGCCAGTGGGGGCGGGAGGGCCGTAGATACGCAGTATTTT,CASGGGRAVDTQYF
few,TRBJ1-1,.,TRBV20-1,TGCAGTGCCTGGACTCCCCCCTGGGGTGAAGCTTTCTTT,CSAWTPPWGEAFF
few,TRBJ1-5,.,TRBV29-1,TGCAGCGTTGGGGCTAGTAGCAATCAGCCCCAGCATTTT,CSVGASSNQPQHF
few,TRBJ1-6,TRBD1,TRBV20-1,TGCAGTGCCCCCGACAGGGACTATAATTCACCCCTCCACTTT,CSAPDRDYNSPLHF
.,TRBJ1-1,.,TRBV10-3,TGTGCCACCACCGAAACTCAGACTAGGGATACTGAAGCTTTCTTT,CATTETQTRDTEAFF
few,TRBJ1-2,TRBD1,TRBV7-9,TGTGCCAGCAGCTTGTCTTTCGGGACAGGGGGCGATGGCTACACCTTC,CASSLSFGTGGDGYTF
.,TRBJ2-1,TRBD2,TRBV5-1,TGCGCCAGCAGAAAAGGGACTAGCGGGAGCAGCTACAATGAGCAGTTCTTC,CASRKGTSGSSYNEQFF
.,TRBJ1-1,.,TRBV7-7,TGTGCTAGCAGCTTAGGGGCAGGGGATGAAGCTTTCTTT,CASSLGAGDEAFF
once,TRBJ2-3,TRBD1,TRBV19,TGTGCCAGTAGTATAGACCAGGGGGCGGATACGCAGTATTTT,CASSIDQGADTQYF
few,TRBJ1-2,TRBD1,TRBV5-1,TGCGCCAGCCAGTGGGGACAGGGGAGCTATGGCTACACCTTC,CASQWGQGSYGYTF